The 12 T cell receptor beta chains given below trace back to one sample, sequenced in a study of post-analysis software for immune sequencing data. Whole-study results and caveats: Included in a set of about five TRBV segments more frequent in patients than controls were TRBV5-6, TRBV5-1 and TRBV20-1.

Tagging with unique molecular identifiers was a feature of the TCR beta cDNA libraries. TCRdb processed the PCR reads anew with MiXCR; each CDR3 protein has one entry. This table has roughly 650,000 distinct CDR3 sequences, roughly three fifths appearing once. Their target antigens are unknown. Source material: blood. These receptors originate from a girl aged 2 to 9 with multiple sclerosis.

The CDR3 region has the DNA TGCGCCAGCAGCTTGGCCCCGGGACTAGTCGGTGGGCAAGATACGCAGTATTTT. As protein: CASSLAPGLVGGQDTQYF. V gene TRBV5-1 combines with J gene TRBJ2-3, with 8 positions matching TRBD2. This CDR3 spans 18 amino acids. Germline V lookup: CDR1 SGHRS, CDR2 YFSETQ. Trimming at V came to 0 bases and at J to 5 bases, leaving 14 bases not matched to a gene. Using reference TRBV5-1 and TRBJ2-3 for the parts outside the CDR3, the full variable domain is KAGVTQTPRYLIKTRGQQVTLSCSPISGHRSVSWYQQTPGQGLQFLFEYFSETQRNKGNFPGRFSGRQFSNSRSEMNVSTLELGDSALYLCASSLAPGLVGGQDTQYFGPGTRLTVL.

This chain joins TRBV4-1 and TRBJ1-2; D is unresolved. Germline V gene data show CDR1 as MGHRA and CDR2 as YSYEKL. V was clipped by 1 base and J by 4 bases, with 10 bases between them. The CDR3 consists of 14 residues. CDR3 residues: CASSQVPLVYGYTF. The DNA for the CDR3 is TGCGCCAGCAGCCAAGTTCCCCTTGTCTATGGCTACACCTTC.

The rearrangement uses TRBV10-3 and TRBJ2-1; a weak D match, TRBD1 (5 bases). This CDR3 comprises 15 residues. The ends were cut back, 3 bases at V and 8 bases at J, with 17 bases in the middle. Looked up from germline, CDR1 is ENHRY and CDR2 is SYGVKD. The DNA for the CDR3 is TGTGCCATCAGTGACGACCGCAGGGATTTCGATGAGCAGTTCTTC. Its translation is CAISDDRRDFDEQFF.

V usage is TRBV25-1 and J usage is TRBJ2-1; no firm D call. Per germline, CDR1 MGHDK and CDR2 SYGVNS. The V and J ends lost 3 bases and 13 bases respectively, with 13 bases between them. The CDR3 extends over 12 amino acids. The CDR3 region has the DNA TGTGCCAGCAGTGATCTCGGCGGCGGTCAGTTCTTC. Its translation is CASSDLGGGQFF.

V usage is TRBV7-2 and J usage is TRBJ1-2, with TRBD1 matching 7 bases. The ends lost 8 bases at V and 0 bases at J; junction bases unmatched: 12. This CDR3 contains 16 residues. Germline CDR1 is SGHTA and CDR2 is FQGNSA. The CDR3 region is CASGGQIRLPNYGYTF. For the CDR3, the DNA is TGTGCCAGCGGGGGACAGATCCGACTCCCTAACTATGGCTACACCTTC.

The J gene is TRBJ1-6, the V gene TRBV6-2 or TRBV6-3; D perhaps matches TRBD1 (5 bases). This CDR3 spans 13 amino acids. The germline CDR1 and CDR2 sequences are MNHEY and SVGEGT. The V and J ends lost 11 bases and 7 bases respectively, with 15 bases between them. The CDR3 reads CAVSGRNNSPLHF. The CDR3 region has the DNA TGTGCCGTTTCGGGACGGAACAATTCACCCCTCCACTTT.

This rearrangement joins TRBV12-3 or TRBV12-4 to TRBJ2-5, with TRBD2 matching 7 bases. V lost 6 bases and J lost 7; bases outside the gene matches: 14. This CDR3 comprises 15 residues. The CDR3 coding sequence is TGTGCCAGCAGATCGAGCGGGACCCAGGAAGGGACCCAGTACTTC. As protein: CASRSSGTQEGTQYF.

CDR3 sequence reads: CSARDYSGGMNEQFF. The CDR3 nucleotides are TGCAGTGCTAGAGATTATAGCGGGGGGATGAATGAGCAGTTCTTC. The rearrangement uses TRBV20-1 and TRBJ2-1, with 10 bases fitting TRBD2. This CDR3 comprises 15 residues. CDR1 is DFQATT, CDR2 SNEGSKA, per germline (reference sequence). Unmatched junction bases numbered 6, after V lost 0 bases and J lost 7 bases.

J is TRBJ1-1 and V is TRBV5-1; 7 bases map to TRBD1. Germline CDR1 SGHRS, CDR2 YFSETQ. CDR3 size: 15 residues. With V trimmed by 3 bases and J by 7 bases, 12 bases remained unmatched. The CDR3 is CASSWYRQGSGEAFF. Here the CDR3 DNA reads TGCGCCAGCAGCTGGTATAGACAGGGCAGTGGTGAAGCTTTCTTT.

V is TRBV10-3 and J is TRBJ2-5; D is perhaps TRBD1 (6 bases). V was shortened by 3 bases and J by 2 bases, with 10 bases between the two germline ends. Per germline, CDR1 ENHRY and CDR2 SYGVKD. This CDR3 has 14 residues. The CDR3 loop is CAISERGQQETQYF. CDR3 sequence (DNA): TGTGCCATCAGTGAAAGAGGACAGCAAGAGACCCAGTACTTC.

This rearrangement joins TRBV14 to TRBJ2-1, with D uncertain. Germline CDR1 SGHDN, CDR2 FVKESK. With 1 base removed from V and 0 bases from J, the gap between germline ends came to 4 bases. This CDR3 is built from 14 residues. CDR3 coding DNA: TGTGCCAGCAGCCAAGTAAACTCCTACAATGAGCAGTTCTTC. Its translation is CASSQVNSYNEQFF.

This chain joins TRBV28 and TRBJ2-4; possible D gene TRBD2, 5 bases. The CDR3 loop spans 16 amino acids. Germline V lookup: CDR1 MDHEN, CDR2 SYDVKM. The V end lost 2 bases, the J end lost 0 bases, and 11 bases lay between the germline ends. The CDR3 DNA follows: TGTGCCAGCAGTTTACCGGGGATGGTAGCCAAAAACATTCAGTACTTC. Its protein is CASSLPGMVAKNIQYF.